The 27 T cell receptor beta chains reported below all come from one sample, sequenced in a study of blood T cell repertoires in COVID-19. The repertoire was sequenced with immunoSEQ multiplex PCR; TCRdb's copy has only in-frame clones and lacks some. Of some 90,000 clones listed, 82% are singletons. Sample: peripheral blood. The receptors originated from a man aged 65 to 85 with active or convalescent COVID-19.

V usage is TRBV7-2 and J usage is TRBJ2-3; TRBD2 aligns across 9 bases. Germline loops: CDR1 SGHTA, CDR2 FQGNSA. V was clipped by 4 bases and J by 2 bases; unmatched bases: 7. This CDR3 region has 16 residues. Here the CDR3 reads CASSSLAGRVTDTQYF. CDR3 DNA sequence: TGTGCCAGCAGCTCTCTAGCGGGGAGGGTCACAGATACGCAGTATTTT.

This chain uses TRBV3-1 (or the pseudogene TRBV3-2) with TRBJ2-1; D is perhaps TRBD2 (5 bases). The CDR3 runs to 12 residues. CDR1 LGHDT and CDR2 YNNKEL come from the germline V gene (reference sequence). Trimming removed 3 bases from V and 9 bases from J, with 9 bases in between. CDR3 in amino acids: CASSQTRVEQFF. CDR3 DNA sequence: TGTGCCAGCAGCCAGACGAGGGTTGAGCAGTTCTTC.

The V call is TRBV5-1, the J call TRBJ1-1; 7 bases are a match to TRBD1. Germline lookup yields CDR1 SGHRS and CDR2 YFSETQ. The CDR3 has 16 amino acids. The J segment lost 5 bases and the V segment lost 0 bases, leaving 10 bases of the junction unmatched. As DNA, the CDR3 is TGCGCCAGCAGCTTGGGGGTCGGGACAGCCCGTACTGAAGCTTTCTTT. This sequence encodes CASSLGVGTARTEAFF.

The chain recombines TRBV29-1 with TRBJ2-3, with D possibly being TRBD1 (6 bases). Germline CDR1 is SQVTM and CDR2 is ANQGSEA. With 4 bases removed from V and 5 bases from J, the gap between germline ends came to 7 bases. This CDR3 is built from 11 residues. CDR3 sequence reads: CSVVTGDTQYF. CDR3 bases: TGCAGCGTTGTGACAGGAGATACGCAGTATTTT.

The J gene is TRBJ2-5, the V gene TRBV3-1 (or the pseudogene TRBV3-2); 8 nucleotides match TRBD2. CDR3 length: 17 residues. J gave up 0 bases and V 6 bases, and 12 bases lay outside the gene matches. CDR1 LGHDT and CDR2 YNNKEL come from the germline V gene (reference sequence). CDR3 coding DNA: TGTGCCAGCAGACTTCGGGGGGGACCTGGGGACCAAGAGACCCAGTACTTC. Translated, it gives CASRLRGGPGDQETQYF.

The sample holds one count of this clone. The chain employs TRBV2 and TRBJ1-2; D gene unclear. The CDR3 is 15 residues long. CDR1 and CDR2 (germline): SNHLY, FYNNEI. V was pared by 0 bases and J by 8 bases, with 16 bases between. DNA of the CDR3: TGTGCCAGCAGTGAAGCTGGAATAGAGAGGCGCGGCTACACCTTC. Residues: CASSEAGIERRGYTF.

CDR3 bases: TGCGCCAGCCGAGGGACAGTTCCTAATTCACCCCTCCACTTT. Amino acid sequence: CASRGTVPNSPLHF. The chain joins TRBV4-1 to TRBJ1-6; 7 nucleotides line up with TRBD1. The CDR3 length is 14 residues. The trim removed 8 bases at V and 6 bases at J, leaving 7 bases unmatched. CDR1 MGHRA and CDR2 YSYEKL come from the germline V gene.

V gene TRBV14 combines with J gene TRBJ1-1, with D possibly being TRBD1 (6 bases). The ends were cut back, 4 bases at V and 4 bases at J, with 10 bases in the middle. The CDR3 is 13 amino acids. Germline values: CDR1 SGHDN, CDR2 FVKESK. CDR3 sequence: CASSRTEVTEAFF. The DNA of the CDR3 is TGTGCCAGCAGCCGGACAGAAGTCACTGAAGCTTTCTTT.

The chain uses TRBV19 and TRBJ2-7; a possible D gene is TRBD1 (5 bases). This CDR3 spans 11 amino acids. Germline V gene sequence: CDR1 LNHDA, CDR2 SQIVND (reference sequence). V lost 9 bases and J 7 bases, leaving 13 bases between the germline ends. DNA of the CDR3: TGTGCCAGGGGGCTAGGTAGGGAGCAGTACTTC. It specifies CARGLGREQYF.

The V gene is TRBV6-4, the J gene TRBJ1-4; D remains unclear. Looked up from germline, CDR1 is MRHNA and CDR2 is SNTAGT. V was trimmed by 5 bases and J by 5 bases, leaving 15 bases between them. There are 15 residues in the CDR3. CDR3: CASSPEGRGNEKLFF. As DNA, the CDR3 is TGTGCCAGCAGTCCGGAAGGTCGGGGAAATGAAAAACTGTTTTTT.

The rearrangement joins TRBV7-8 to TRBJ1-1, with D tentatively TRBD1 (5 bases). Per the germline V gene, CDR1 is SGHVS and CDR2 is FQNEAQ. The CDR3 is made up of 13 amino acids. Trimming shortened V by 3 bases and J by 5 bases, and 10 bases separated the two germline ends. The DNA of the CDR3 is TGTGCCAGCAGCTTCCGGGAGGGGACTGAAGCTTTCTTT. Its protein product is CASSFREGTEAFF.

The chain joins TRBV15 to TRBJ2-2, with 7 bases matching TRBD1. The CDR3 spans 14 residues. In germline, CDR1 is LNHNV, CDR2 YYDKDF (reference sequence). V shed 4 bases, J shed 8 bases, and the junction held 7 bases outside the gene matches. The CDR3 here is CATSIDRDVGELFF. Written as DNA, the CDR3 is TGTGCCACCAGCATCGACAGGGATGTAGGGGAGCTGTTTTTT. Together with reference TRBV15 and TRBJ2-2, the CDR3 gives the full variable domain: DAMVIQNPRYQVTQFGKPVTLSCSQTLNHNVMYWYQQKSSQAPKLLFHYYDKDFNNEADTPDNFQSRRPNTSFCFLDIRSPGLGDTAMYLCATSIDRDVGELFFGEGSRLTVL.

The V call is TRBV11-1, the J call TRBJ2-3; TRBD1 might be the D (5 bases). V dropped 5 bases and J dropped 2 bases, with 11 bases sitting between them. Germline V gene data show CDR1 as SGHAT and CDR2 as FQDESV (reference sequence). The CDR3 spans 14 residues. CDR3 nucleotide sequence: TGTGCCAGCAGCCAGGACATACCCACAGATACGCAGTATTTT. Translating it yields CASSQDIPTDTQYF.

The rearrangement joins TRBV6-1 to TRBJ1-5, with 11 bases fitting TRBD1. The CDR3 length is 14 residues. V shed 3 bases, J shed 11 bases, and the junction held 6 bases outside the gene matches. Germline V gives CDR1 MNHNS, CDR2 SASEGT. The chain's CDR3 is CASSEDRGHVAQHF. The DNA for the CDR3 is TGTGCCAGCAGTGAGGACAGGGGGCATGTGGCCCAGCATTTT.

In its sample, this clone was seen a few times. The J gene is TRBJ1-5, the V gene TRBV2; 8 bases agree with TRBD1. V was pared by 6 bases and J by 2 bases, with 6 bases of the junction left unmatched. Germline V lookup: CDR1 SNHLY, CDR2 FYNNEI. The CDR3 is made up of 15 amino acids. The CDR3 sequence is CASRTGGVGNQPQHF. CDR3 sequence (DNA): TGTGCCAGCAGAACAGGGGGAGTAGGCAATCAGCCCCAGCATTTT.

This clone came up once. The chain couples TRBV18 to TRBJ2-1; 13 bases align to TRBD2. Per the germline V gene, CDR1 is KGHSH and CDR2 is LQKENI. The CDR3 extends over 17 amino acids. J lost 0 bases, V lost 6 bases, and 5 bases had no gene match. CDR3 nucleotide sequence: TGTGCCAGCTCCCGGACTAGCGGGGGAAGCTCCTACAATGAGCAGTTCTTC. Translated: CASSRTSGGSSYNEQFF.

The V gene is TRBV7-6, the J gene TRBJ2-2; 7 bases fit TRBD2. The CDR3 spans 15 residues. J gave up 3 bases and V 2 bases, and 3 bases lay outside the gene matches. Germline loops: CDR1 SGHVS, CDR2 FNYEAQ. The CDR3 spells CASSLKTSYTGELFF. Here the CDR3 DNA reads TGTGCCAGCAGCTTAAAGACTAGCTACACCGGGGAGCTGTTTTTT.

Details on this clone: Other nucleotide sequences in the sample specify the same CDR3. CDR3 loop: CASSRRGSNQPQHF. CDR3 nucleotide sequence: TGTGCCAGCAGCCGCAGGGGGAGCAATCAGCCCCAGCATTTT. The chain couples TRBV5-6 to TRBJ1-5; 7 bases are shared with TRBD1. This CDR3 is 14 amino acids long. Germline trimming cut 4 bases from V and 1 base from J; bases unmatched to any gene: 2. Looked up from germline, CDR1 is SGHDT and CDR2 is YYEEEE.

The rearrangement links TRBV12-3 or TRBV12-4 to TRBJ1-5; D not certain. With 7 bases removed from V and 0 bases from J, the gap between germline ends came to 4 bases. The CDR3 runs 12 residues. The CDR3 nucleotides read TGTGCCAGCACCAATAGCAATCAGCCCCAGCATTTT. Amino acids: CASTNSNQPQHF.

The rearrangement uses TRBV6-5 and TRBJ2-5; TRBD1 is a possible D gene (5 bases). CDR1 is MNHEY, CDR2 SVGAGI, per germline. The CDR3 runs 14 residues. Trimming took off 7 bases at V and 2 bases at J, with 14 bases between the two ends. This CDR3 is CASTKGYPQETQYF. As DNA, the CDR3 is TGTGCCAGCACTAAGGGGTACCCTCAAGAGACCCAGTACTTC.

V and J are TRBV5-8 and TRBJ2-1; 11 bases match TRBD2. The V gene's germline CDR1 is SGHTS and CDR2 YDEGEE. The length of the CDR3 is 17 residues. Germline trimming cut 4 bases from V and 3 bases from J; bases unmatched to any gene: 9. The CDR3 sequence: CASSPSLTSGNYNEQFF. CDR3 sequence (DNA): TGTGCCAGCAGCCCATCCCTGACTAGCGGGAACTACAATGAGCAGTTCTTC.

For this clone: One junction end does not reproduce the germline sequence, and a read error may be involved. The genes are TRBV6-1 and TRBJ2-5; tentative D call: TRBD2 (6 bases). This CDR3 contains 14 residues. Germline V CDR1 and CDR2: MNHNS, SASEGT. CDR3 sequence (DNA): TGTGCCAGCAGTGAAGCCCCTCTACGGGAGAACCAGTACTTC. Translating gives CASSEAPLRENQYF.

This chain joins TRBV3-1 (or the pseudogene TRBV3-2) and TRBJ2-3; a possible D gene is TRBD2 (5 bases). V was pared by 0 bases and J by 1 base, with 17 bases between. CDR3 size: 18 residues. Germline assignment: CDR1 LGHDT and CDR2 YNNKEL (reference sequence). CDR3 DNA sequence: TGTGCCAGCAGCCAAGATTTGGAGGCTAGCAGCGGCACAGATACGCAGTATTTT. Translating it yields CASSQDLEASSGTDTQYF.

The chain recombines TRBV23-1 with TRBJ2-1, with TRBD2 matching over 8 bases. TRBV23-1 is an ORF, and what it does is uncertain. The CDR3 runs 17 residues. V lost 3 bases to trimming and J lost 6 bases; unmatched junction nucleotides: 13. CDR3 region: CASSHYATSGLANEQFF. The CDR3 DNA is TGCGCCAGCAGTCATTACGCAACTAGCGGATTGGCCAATGAGCAGTTCTTC.

This chain joins TRBV1 and TRBJ2-7; the D segment call TRBD2 is taken from the table without a DNA check. TRBV1 is noted as a pseudogene. The CDR3 extends over 12 amino acids. CDR3 sequence reads: CTSSQPPYEQYF. DNA of the CDR3: TGCACCAGCAGCCAACCTCCCTACGAGCAGTACTTC.

V usage is TRBV5-5 and J usage is TRBJ2-7; the D gene is possibly TRBD1 (7 bases). Trimming stripped 4 bases from V and 3 bases from J, with 17 bases between. Germline-derived CDR1 and CDR2 are SGHKS and YYEKEE (reference sequence). The CDR3 length is 15 residues. The CDR3 loop is CASSHAGTAGYEQYF. The CDR3 nucleotides are TGTGCCAGCAGCCACGCCGGGACAGCGGGCTACGAGCAGTACTTC.

This chain uses TRBV7-2 with TRBJ2-5; D may be TRBD1 (6 bases). The CDR3 consists of 14 residues. V was shortened by 5 bases and J by 2 bases, with 12 bases between the two germline ends. In germline, CDR1 is SGHTA, CDR2 FQGNSA. The CDR3 loop is CASSHGQLQETQYF. The CDR3, as DNA: TGTGCCAGCAGCCATGGACAGCTTCAAGAGACCCAGTACTTC.